These 30 T cell receptor beta chains originate from one sample sequenced in a study of CD8+ T cells in alopecia areata. cDNA reverse transcribed from extracted RNA served as the sequencing template. This table comes from immunoSEQ multiplex PCR, and its TCRdb copy is limited to in-frame clones, with some not included. The sample shows about 150,000 clones, about 87% of them seen only once. The sample consisted of CD8+ T cells sorted from blood, taken at week 0. All receptors derive from a human donor with alopecia areata.

The rearrangement joins TRBV10-1 to TRBJ2-5, with TRBD1 identical over 8 bases. The CDR3 consists of 16 residues. Per the germline V gene, CDR1 is WNHNN and CDR2 is SYGVQD (reference sequence). Unmatched junction bases numbered 9, after V lost 4 bases and J lost 2 bases. The CDR3 DNA reads as TGCGCCAGCAGTGGGACCGGGACAGGAAAACAAGAGACCCAGTACTTC. As protein: CASSGTGTGKQETQYF.

The V call is TRBV5-1, the J call TRBJ2-3, with 11 bases identical to TRBD2. V shed 2 bases and J 2 bases; nucleotides not matched to a gene: 7. The germline gives CDR1 SGHRS, CDR2 YFSETQ. This CDR3 comprises 17 residues. As DNA, the CDR3 is TGCGCCAGCAGCTTACTGACTAGCGGGGCTTACACAGATACGCAGTATTTT. Protein product: CASSLLTSGAYTDTQYF.

The CDR3 DNA reads as TGTGCCAGCAGTTACTCCCGGACAGACTACAATGAGCAGTTCTTC. This translates into CASSYSRTDYNEQFF. The chain has TRBV6-6 and TRBJ2-1, with D perhaps matching TRBD1 (6 bases). Trimming took 0 bases from V and 3 from J, leaving 9 bases between them. This CDR3 is built from 15 residues. CDR1 MNHNY and CDR2 SVGAGI come from the germline V gene (reference sequence).

The V call is TRBV2, the J call TRBJ2-1; 8 bases agree with TRBD2. The CDR3 contains 13 residues. The junction had 5 bases not matched to a gene; V was cut back by 6 bases and J by 7 bases. Germline CDR1 is SNHLY and CDR2 is FYNNEI. The CDR3 DNA sequence: TGTGCCAGCAGCGGGAGGGCGAGAAATGAGCAGTTCTTC. Translated: CASSGRARNEQFF.

The chain couples TRBV7-9 to TRBJ2-2; D ambiguous. V was shortened by 3 bases and J by 6 bases, with 11 bases between the two germline ends. Looked up from germline, CDR1 is SEHNR and CDR2 is FQNEAQ (reference sequence). The CDR3 covers 14 residues. Here the CDR3 reads CASSFASAAGELFF. In DNA form, the CDR3 reads TGTGCCAGCAGCTTTGCCTCGGCGGCCGGGGAGCTGTTTTTT.

This clone was seen once. V usage is TRBV7-6 and J usage is TRBJ2-5; tentative D call: TRBD2 (6 bases). Germline values: CDR1 SGHVS, CDR2 FNYEAQ. The V end lost 2 bases, the J end lost 5 bases, and 18 bases lay between the germline ends. The CDR3 has 16 amino acids. The CDR3 loop is CASSLHGTGAGETQYF. In DNA, the CDR3 is TGTGCCAGCAGCTTACACGGGACCGGGGCGGGGGAGACCCAGTACTTC.

The chain recombines TRBV7-9 with TRBJ2-7; TRBD2 aligns across 8 bases. Germline V gene data show CDR1 as SEHNR and CDR2 as FQNEAQ (reference sequence). This CDR3 has 14 amino acids. The V segment lost 5 bases and the J segment 5 bases; nucleotides outside the gene matches: 8. The CDR3 sequence is CASSPSGSSHEQYF. The CDR3, as DNA: TGTGCCAGCAGCCCCAGCGGGAGTTCCCACGAGCAGTACTTC.

The chain uses TRBV10-1 and TRBJ2-7, with D perhaps being TRBD1 or TRBD2 (5 bases each). Germline lookup yields CDR1 WNHNN and CDR2 SYGVQD (reference sequence). Trimming pared 6 bases from V and 0 bases from J, leaving 12 bases between. There are 14 residues in the CDR3. CDR3 nucleotides: TGCGCCAGCAGCCGGGACCCTAGCTCCTACGAGCAGTACTTC. It encodes CASSRDPSSYEQYF.

The chain recombines TRBV6-6 with TRBJ2-2; 8 bases align to TRBD1. The V segment lost 5 bases and the J segment 4 bases; nucleotides outside the gene matches: 9. Per germline, CDR1 MNHNY and CDR2 SVGAGI (reference sequence). The CDR3 covers 16 residues. CDR3 in DNA: TGTGCCAGCAGTGTGGACAGGGCGGAAAGCACCGGGGAGCTGTTTTTT. Amino acids: CASSVDRAESTGELFF.

This chain connects TRBV9 to TRBJ1-2; 11 bases agree with TRBD1. Germline values: CDR1 SGDLS, CDR2 YYNGEE. The CDR3 runs 14 residues. Trimming at V came to 3 bases and at J to 3 bases, leaving 1 base not matched to a gene. CDR3 in DNA: TGTGCCAGCAGCGGGACAGGGGGCGACTATGGCTACACCTTC. Its protein is CASSGTGGDYGYTF.

This chain links TRBV19 with TRBJ2-6; 8 bases are shared with TRBD1. Germline V gives CDR1 LNHDA, CDR2 SQIVND (reference sequence). With V trimmed by 4 bases and J by 3 bases, 2 bases remained unmatched. This CDR3 region has 15 residues. The CDR3 nucleotides are TGTGCCAGTAGTAGACAGGGGCTTGGGGCCAACGTCCTGACTTTC. Residues: CASSRQGLGANVLTF.

The V call is TRBV27, the J call TRBJ2-7, with D possibly TRBD2 on 5 matching bases. V gave up 2 bases and J gave up 3 bases, with 11 bases separating them. The CDR3 has 14 residues. CDR1 is MNHEY and CDR2 is SMNVEV in the germline V gene (reference sequence). Written as DNA, the CDR3 is TGTGCCAGCAGTTTAGGATACGAGGGCTACGAGCAGTACTTC. Translation: CASSLGYEGYEQYF.

J is TRBJ1-2 and V is TRBV27; TRBD1 agrees at 8 bases. Germline V lookup: CDR1 MNHEY, CDR2 SMNVEV (reference sequence). This CDR3 has 17 residues. Trimming cost V 5 bases and J 4 bases; bases outside gene matches: 15. The CDR3 reads CASSHRDRIGLGYGYTF. In DNA, the CDR3 is TGTGCCAGCAGTCACCGGGACAGGATTGGTCTAGGCTATGGCTACACCTTC.

This clone showed up just once. The CDR3 is CASSLGQNTEAFF. CDR3 nucleotides: TGTGCCAGCAGCCTGGGACAGAACACTGAAGCTTTCTTT. The chain employs TRBV7-6 and TRBJ1-1, with D possibly TRBD1 on 6 matching bases. V lost 5 bases, J lost 1 base, and 8 bases lay in between. The germline V gene encodes CDR1 SGHVS and CDR2 FNYEAQ. CDR3 size: 13 residues. The entire variable domain, with the rest obtained from reference TRBV7-6 and TRBJ1-1, is as follows: GAGVSQSPRYKVTKRGQDVALRCDPISGHVSLYWYRQALGQGPEFLTYFNYEAQQDKSGLPNDRFSAERPEGSISTLTIQRTEQRDSAMYRCASSLGQNTEAFFGQGTRLTVV.

The chain employs TRBV11-2 and TRBJ2-1; TRBD2 agrees at 15 bases. Per the germline V gene, CDR1 is SGHAT and CDR2 is FQNNGV. There are 16 residues in the CDR3. V shed 0 bases, J shed 7 bases, and the junction held 1 base outside the gene matches. CDR3 residues: CASSLDGLAGGNEQFF. CDR3 coding DNA: TGTGCCAGCAGCTTAGACGGACTAGCGGGGGGGAATGAGCAGTTCTTC.

V and J are TRBV9 and TRBJ1-5; 7 nucleotides align to TRBD1. Trimming removed 4 bases from V and 5 bases from J; junction bases left unmatched: 12. The CDR3 spans 16 residues. Germline loops: CDR1 SGDLS, CDR2 YYNGEE. The CDR3 protein is CASSPHSGGTDQPQHF. DNA for the CDR3: TGTGCCAGCAGCCCCCACTCAGGGGGAACAGATCAGCCCCAGCATTTT.

The chain employs TRBV27 and TRBJ2-7, with D unresolved. Trimming left V 6 bases short and J 2 bases short, with 14 bases between. Looked up from germline, CDR1 is MNHEY and CDR2 is SMNVEV (reference sequence). This CDR3 region has 14 residues. The CDR3 DNA reads TGTGCCAGCAGCCTCCTTACTCCTACCTACGAGCAGTACTTC. It encodes CASSLLTPTYEQYF.

The chain couples TRBV30 to TRBJ1-4, with 7 bases aligning to TRBD1. The CDR3 consists of 16 residues. CDR1 and CDR2 from the germline V gene are GTSNPN and SVGIG (reference sequence). Germline trimming cut 0 bases from V and 3 bases from J; bases unmatched to any gene: 7. In DNA form, the CDR3 reads TGTGCCTGGAGTGTAAGAAGGGGGCTAGCTAATGAAAAACTGTTTTTT. Encoded protein: CAWSVRRGLANEKLFF.

The gene calls are TRBV29-1 and TRBJ2-7; perhaps TRBD2 as D (6 bases). CDR3 length equals 14 residues. V was trimmed by 0 bases and J by 3 bases, leaving 12 bases between them. Germline CDR1 reads SQVTM; CDR2 reads ANQGSEA. The CDR3 here is CSVEEPGVLYEQYF. The CDR3 DNA is TGCAGCGTTGAAGAGCCGGGGGTTCTCTACGAGCAGTACTTC.

The V call is TRBV7-9, the J call TRBJ2-7, with D possibly being TRBD2 (6 bases). Germline-derived CDR1 and CDR2 are SEHNR and FQNEAQ (reference sequence). The CDR3 length is 13 residues. With 5 bases removed from V and 4 bases from J, the gap between germline ends came to 12 bases. The CDR3 sequence: CASSPEEGYEQYF. The CDR3 DNA reads as TGTGCCAGCAGCCCGGAGGAGGGGTACGAGCAGTACTTC.

The chain recombines TRBV6-6 with TRBJ2-1, with 11 bases that match TRBD2. Germline trimming cut 6 bases from V and 9 bases from J; bases unmatched to any gene: 7. CDR3 size: 14 residues. Per the germline V gene, CDR1 is MNHNY and CDR2 is SVGAGI (reference sequence). The DNA of the CDR3 is TGTGCCAGCAGGGTACTAGCGGGAGTCGGTGAGCAGTTCTTC. Translation: CASRVLAGVGEQFF.

The genes are TRBV9 and TRBJ1-2; D not resolved. Trimming pared 1 base from V and 6 bases from J, leaving 10 bases between. This CDR3 contains 13 residues. Germline V lookup: CDR1 SGDLS, CDR2 YYNGEE. CDR3 nucleotides: TGTGCCAGCAGCGTAAATTCGGAAGATGGCTACACCTTC. It encodes CASSVNSEDGYTF.

This chain connects TRBV15 to TRBJ2-3, with 10 bases aligning to TRBD2. J was trimmed by 5 bases and V by 0 bases; bases with no gene match: 23. The germline CDR1 and CDR2 sequences are LNHNV and YYDKDF (reference sequence). The CDR3 runs 22 residues. CDR3 nucleotide sequence: TGTGCCACCAGCAGAGATTTGTCCCCCCAAGTCACTAGCGGGATTCTCGGAGATACGCAGTATTTT. Its translation is CATSRDLSPQVTSGILGDTQYF. The whole variable domain, remainder taken from reference TRBV15 and TRBJ2-3, is DAMVIQNPRYQVTQFGKPVTLSCSQTLNHNVMYWYQQKSSQAPKLLFHYYDKDFNNEADTPDNFQSRRPNTSFCFLDIRSPGLGDTAMYLCATSRDLSPQVTSGILGDTQYFGPGTRLTVL.

The chain combines TRBV6-1 with TRBJ2-3; D is unclear. The ends were cut back, 2 bases at V and 0 bases at J, with 9 bases in the middle. The CDR3 runs 15 residues. Germline V gene data show CDR1 as MNHNS and CDR2 as SASEGT. The CDR3 nucleotides are TGTGCCAGCAGTGAATCGGTCGGCAGCACAGATACGCAGTATTTT. The encoded protein is CASSESVGSTDTQYF.

CDR3 loop: CASSPRSGINSYEQYF. The CDR3 DNA follows: TGTGCCAGCAGCCCCCGCAGCGGCATTAACTCCTACGAGCAGTACTTC. This rearrangement joins TRBV9 to TRBJ2-7; possible D gene TRBD2, 5 bases. CDR3 length equals 16 residues. CDR1 is SGDLS, CDR2 YYNGEE, per germline. V lost 4 bases and J 0 bases, leaving 17 bases between the germline ends.

The chain combines TRBV11-2 with TRBJ1-1; no clear D. V gave up 0 bases and J gave up 0 bases, with 8 bases separating them. Germline CDR1 is SGHAT and CDR2 is FQNNGV. The CDR3 is 15 residues long. The DNA for the CDR3 is TGTGCCAGCAGCTTAGAGGCAGGCTTGAACACTGAAGCTTTCTTT. Amino acid sequence: CASSLEAGLNTEAFF.

The chain has TRBV5-1 and TRBJ2-1, with 10 bases fitting TRBD1. The CDR3 runs 21 residues. Germline loops: CDR1 SGHRS, CDR2 YFSETQ. Germline trimming cut 0 bases from V and 0 bases from J; bases unmatched to any gene: 15. The CDR3 sequence: CASSLAGMTGTGVLSYNEQFF. The CDR3 DNA sequence: TGCGCCAGCAGCTTGGCGGGAATGACCGGGACAGGGGTTCTCTCCTACAATGAGCAGTTCTTC.

This CDR3 reads CASSLNEEARGGLRYTF. Written as DNA, the CDR3 is TGTGCCAGCAGCTTAAACGAGGAGGCCAGGGGAGGCCTGCGCTACACCTTC. The chain couples TRBV7-9 to TRBJ1-2; TRBD1 might be the D (6 bases). CDR1 and CDR2 from the germline V gene are SEHNR and FQNEAQ (reference sequence). The V and J ends lost 2 bases and 9 bases respectively, with 25 bases between them. The CDR3 is 17 amino acids. The full variable domain, rest sourced from reference TRBV7-9 and TRBJ1-2, is DTGVSQNPRHKITKRGQNVTFRCDPISEHNRLYWYRQTLGQGPEFLTYFQNEAQLEKSRLLSDRFSAERPKGSFSTLEIQRTEQGDSAMYLCASSLNEEARGGLRYTFGSGTRLTVV.

Points on this clone: One junction end does not reproduce the germline sequence, and a read error may be involved. The chain carries TRBV29-1 and TRBJ2-2; 8 bases agree with TRBD1. Germline CDR1 is SQVTM and CDR2 is ANQGSEA. The CDR3 runs 16 residues. CDR3: CSAGRSRTGNAGELFF. The CDR3 region has the DNA TGCAGCGCTGGGCGTTCACGGACAGGGAACGCCGGGGAGCTGTTTTTT.

The chain is built from TRBV6-5 and TRBJ1-1; 10 positions match TRBD1. CDR1 and CDR2 from the germline V gene are MNHEY and SVGAGI. The CDR3 is 15 residues long. V dropped 2 bases and J dropped 2; count of bases not matched to a gene: 2. Here the CDR3 DNA reads TGTGCCAGCAGTTACGCGACAGGGGGCAACACTGAAGCTTTCTTT. It translates to CASSYATGGNTEAFF.